This T cell receptor beta chain was documented in a study of radiotherapy plus CTLA-4 blockade in lung cancer. Clones were read by immunoSEQ multiplex PCR, and TCRdb kept only the in-frame ones, dropping some. This sample has approximately 100,000 clones, with 70% to 90% found just once. A note on this clone: Its target is unknown.

The CDR3 length is 16 residues. V lost 5 bases and J 4 bases, leaving 17 bases between the germline ends. CDR1 and CDR2 from the germline V gene are SGHTA and FQGTGA. Treatment of patients with chemo-refractory metastatic non-small-cell lung cancer consisted of focal radiation plus CTLA-4 blockade with ipilimumab. Notes on the study in general: Response was reportedly best predicted by early blood T cell clone dynamics, with interferon-beta. In blood, TCR clones derived from the tumor expanded after radiotherapy plus ipilimumab.

V usage is TRBV7-3 and J usage is TRBJ2-2; a weak D match, TRBD1 (5 bases). Sequences were derived from peripheral blood, sampled from a patient treated with radiotherapy plus ipilimumab. The sequence derives from a human donor with non-small cell lung cancer that progressed on radiotherapy plus ipilimumab. Some clones in this sample may be carry-over from other donors' samples. DNA for the CDR3: TGTGCCAGCAGCCGACCTGGGGCAGAAGGCACCGGGGAGCTGTTTTTT. It translates to CASSRPGAEGTGELFF.